The clone carrying this T cell receptor beta chain has only one observation. At one end, the junction sequence differs from germline, possibly due to a read error. This record comes from a study of blood T cell repertoires in COVID-19. Study overall: Acute and convalescent COVID-19 samples came from the United States, Italy and Spain. PBMCs, B-cell-depleted T cells, or T cells were the source of the cDNA or gDNA that made up the material.

Original processing methods: Estimated nucleated cell counts came from reference gene primer amplification. Using immunoSEQ multiplex PCR, the repertoire was profiled, and TCRdb retains in-frame clones only, with some absent. Clone size and the V and J calls come from that table; the DNA yielded D and trimming. The sample consists of around 100,000 clones, roughly 92% of them appearing once. This CDR3 comprises 15 residues. Germline-derived CDR1 and CDR2 are SGDLS and YYNGEE. The sequencing sample was made of peripheral blood. The TCR comes from a man between 65 and 85 years old with acute or convalescent COVID-19. The chain carries TRBV9 and TRBJ2-2, with TRBD2 identical over 9 bases. For the CDR3, the DNA is TGTGCCCGCAGCCTGGGGGCGGGAGGGACCGGGGAGCTGTTTTTT. As protein: CARSLGAGGTGELFF.